The 17 T cell receptor beta chains below were found in one sample sequenced in a study of Graves' ophthalmopathy and Graves' hyperthyroidism. Scientists amplified the TCR beta CDR3 regions from RNA transcripts. Scientists carried out first-round RT-PCR using HTBI primers and then a second-round multiplex PCR. TCRdb recomputed calls from the multiplex PCR reads with MiXCR, one row per CDR3 protein. The sample lists under 800,000 distinct CDR3 sequences; 20% to 25% were seen once. The sequencing input was peripheral blood. Receptors were obtained from a woman aged 18-29 years with stable Graves' hyperthyroidism. Some clones in this sample may be carry-over from other donors' samples.

This clonotype was seen many times. The gene calls are TRBV30 and TRBJ1-5; no clear D gene. The V end lost 0 bases, the J end lost 3 bases, and 12 bases lay between the germline ends. CDR3 length equals 15 residues. The germline V gene encodes CDR1 GTSNPN and CDR2 SVGIG (reference sequence). Written as DNA, the CDR3 is TGTGCCTGGAGTGTACAAGGGCTGTACAATCAGCCCCAGCATTTT. This codes for CAWSVQGLYNQPQHF.

This clonotype was found many times. The chain employs TRBV12-3 or TRBV12-4 and TRBJ2-6; D is undetermined. The CDR3 is 16 amino acids. Trimming removed 5 bases from V and 0 bases from J, with 11 bases in between. CDR3: CASSPRVGSGANVLTF. The CDR3 DNA reads as TGTGCCAGCAGTCCTCGGGTAGGCTCTGGGGCCAACGTCCTGACTTTC.

The genes are TRBV12-3 or TRBV12-4 and TRBJ2-5, with TRBD1 matching over 7 bases. The length of the CDR3 is 15 residues. The J segment lost 1 base and the V segment lost 6 bases, leaving 8 bases of the junction unmatched. The DNA of the CDR3 is TGTGCCAGCAGCCCCCAGACAGGGCTCCAAGAGACCCAGTACTTC. Translation gives CASSPQTGLQETQYF.

The CDR3 is CSARLGQGAGGYTF. The CDR3 DNA sequence: TGCAGTGCTAGATTGGGACAGGGTGCCGGGGGCTACACCTTC. The chain couples TRBV20-1 to TRBJ1-2, with 9 bases aligning to TRBD1. V shed 2 bases, J shed 8 bases, and the junction held 9 bases outside the gene matches. Looked up from germline, CDR1 is DFQATT and CDR2 is SNEGSKA (reference sequence). CDR3 size: 14 residues.

This clonotype showed up just once. The chain joins TRBV7-2 to TRBJ2-7; D unclear. This CDR3 contains 14 residues. Deletions cut 1 base from V and 0 bases from J, with 7 bases between. Looked up from germline, CDR1 is SGHTA and CDR2 is FQGNSA. The CDR3 reads CASSLVGFSYEQYF. The CDR3 DNA is TGTGCCAGCAGCTTAGTTGGCTTCTCCTACGAGCAGTACTTC.

V gene TRBV29-1 combines with J gene TRBJ1-1, with a possible D match to TRBD1 (5 bases). The CDR3 is 13 residues long. The ends were cut back, 5 bases at V and 0 bases at J, with 10 bases in the middle. From germline, CDR1 is SQVTM and CDR2 ANQGSEA. The CDR3 coding sequence is TGCAGCGTTCTGGGGGGGATGAACACTGAAGCTTTCTTT. Its translation: CSVLGGMNTEAFF. The whole variable domain, filled in from reference TRBV29-1 and TRBJ1-1, reads SAVISQKPSRDICQRGTSLTIQCQVDSQVTMMFWYRQQPGQSLTLIATANQGSEATYESGFVIDKFPISRPNLTFSTLTVSNMSPEDSSIYLCSVLGGMNTEAFFGQGTRLTVV.

There are a few counts of this clonotype. This rearrangement joins TRBV6-2 or TRBV6-3 to TRBJ2-7; 7 bases align to TRBD2. Trimming removed 7 bases from V and 3 bases from J; junction bases left unmatched: 18. The germline CDR1 and CDR2 sequences are MNHEY and SVGEGT. The CDR3 runs 17 residues. This chain's CDR3 is CASKIWGGGDPLYEQYF. The CDR3 bases are TGTGCCAGCAAAATATGGGGGGGGGGGGACCCACTCTACGAGCAGTACTTC.

The chain has TRBV20-1 and TRBJ2-5; 7 nucleotides match TRBD1. The J segment lost 2 bases and the V segment lost 7 bases, leaving 7 bases of the junction unmatched. This CDR3 comprises 13 residues. Germline V gives CDR1 DFQATT, CDR2 SNEGSKA (reference sequence). The CDR3 loop is CSGRDSYQETQYF. In DNA form, the CDR3 reads TGCAGTGGTAGGGACAGCTATCAAGAGACCCAGTACTTC.

This clonotype was found many times. Germline and junction disagree at one end, which may indicate a read error. V usage is TRBV5-1 and J usage is TRBJ2-7; D remains unclear. The CDR3 covers 12 residues. Germline V lookup: CDR1 SGHRS, CDR2 YFSETQ. The CDR3 reads CASSSDVNERYF. In DNA form, the CDR3 reads TGCGCCAGCAGCTCAGATGTTAACGAGCGGTACTTC.

This clonotype was found many times. J is TRBJ1-5 and V is TRBV12-3 or TRBV12-4; maybe TRBD1 (5 bases). The CDR3 is made up of 14 amino acids. V lost 5 bases and J lost 2, with 10 bases in between. DNA of the CDR3: TGTGCCAGCAGTATTCAACAGGGCAATCAGCCCCAGCATTTT. It encodes CASSIQQGNQPQHF.

This clonotype was seen at least ten times. The chain links TRBV20-1 to TRBJ2-4, with D possibly being TRBD1 (6 bases). Germline V gene data show CDR1 as DFQATT and CDR2 as SNEGSKA (reference sequence). There are 15 residues in the CDR3. V gave up 2 bases and J gave up 1 base, with 12 bases separating them. The DNA of the CDR3 is TGCAGTGCTAGATGGGCAGGGGACGCCAAAAACATTCAGTACTTC. This sequence encodes CSARWAGDAKNIQYF.

This clonotype was found a few times. The chain has TRBV19 and TRBJ1-1; 7 nucleotides line up with TRBD1. CDR1 and CDR2 from the germline V gene are LNHDA and SQIVND (reference sequence). Trimming took 1 base from V and 0 from J; bases not matched to a gene: 2. The CDR3 has 15 amino acids. CDR3 loop: CASSIVGTVNTEAFF. The CDR3 DNA is TGTGCCAGTAGTATAGTTGGGACAGTGAACACTGAAGCTTTCTTT.

The chain has TRBV30 and TRBJ1-5; 7 nucleotides line up with TRBD1. The CDR3 loop spans 14 amino acids. CDR1 GTSNPN and CDR2 SVGIG come from the germline V gene (reference sequence). V lost 2 bases, J lost 2 bases, and 3 bases stayed unmatched. The CDR3: CAWSLGTGNQPQHF. The CDR3 DNA reads as TGTGCCTGGAGTTTGGGGACAGGCAATCAGCCCCAGCATTTT. The whole variable domain, filled in from reference TRBV30 and TRBJ1-5, reads SQTIHQWPATLVQPVGSPLSLECTVEGTSNPNLYWYRQAAGRGLQLLFYSVGIGQISSEVPQNLSASRPQDRQFILSSKKLLLSDSGFYLCAWSLGTGNQPQHFGDGTRLSIL.

This chain links TRBV29-1 with TRBJ2-5; the D call may be TRBD1 or TRBD2 (5 bases each). The germline V gene has CDR1 SQVTM and CDR2 ANQGSEA. V was cut by 5 bases and J by 3 bases, with 10 bases left in between. The CDR3 contains 12 residues. Here the CDR3 DNA reads TGCAGCGTTCTACGAGGGGAAGAGACCCAGTACTTC. Its protein product is CSVLRGEETQYF.

This clonotype was counted many times. V gene TRBV2 combines with J gene TRBJ2-7, with TRBD2 matching 8 bases. The germline CDR1 and CDR2 sequences are SNHLY and FYNNEI. The trim removed 6 bases at V and 7 bases at J, leaving 17 bases unmatched. The CDR3 loop spans 16 amino acids. CDR3 DNA: TGTGCCAGCAGCAGGGGCCGGGGTAGCGGGGTCCATGAGCAGTACTTC. It is translated as CASSRGRGSGVHEQYF.

This clonotype was seen many times. The chain couples TRBV6-1 to TRBJ2-3; D may be TRBD2 (7 bases). This CDR3 is built from 13 residues. Between the trimmed V and J ends, which lost 7 bases and 2 bases, there was a span of 10 bases. Germline V gene sequence: CDR1 MNHNS, CDR2 SASEGT. For the CDR3, the DNA is TGTGCCAGCAAACGGGGGGCCACAGATACGCAGTATTTT. Encoded protein: CASKRGATDTQYF.

This clonotype was recorded many times. The rearrangement links TRBV6-2 or TRBV6-3 to TRBJ2-2; 8 nucleotides match TRBD1. The CDR3 runs 15 residues. After removal of 6 bases from V and 0 bases from J, the junction contained 3 bases not matched to a gene. The germline V gene encodes CDR1 MNHEY and CDR2 SVGEGT. CDR3 sequence: CASRADRANTGELFF. The CDR3 DNA is TGTGCCAGCAGAGCGGACAGGGCGAACACCGGGGAGCTGTTTTTT.